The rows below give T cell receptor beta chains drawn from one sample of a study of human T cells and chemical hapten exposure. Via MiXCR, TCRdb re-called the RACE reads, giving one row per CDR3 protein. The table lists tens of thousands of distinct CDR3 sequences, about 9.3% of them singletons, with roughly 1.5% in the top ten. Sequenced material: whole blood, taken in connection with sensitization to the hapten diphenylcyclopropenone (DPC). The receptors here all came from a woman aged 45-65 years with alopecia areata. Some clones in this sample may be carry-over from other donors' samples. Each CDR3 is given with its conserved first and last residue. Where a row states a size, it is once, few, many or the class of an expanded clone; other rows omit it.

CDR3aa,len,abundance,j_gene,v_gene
CASSPSGTSVTDTQYF,16,few,TRBJ2-3,TRBV6-1
CSVEPGLNEQFF,12,NA,TRBJ2-1,TRBV29-1
CASSLLAGEVKNIQYF,16,many,TRBJ2-4,TRBV11-2
CASRPQLTGDGEQYF,15,few,TRBJ2-7,TRBV7-6
CASSRRDFTDTQYF,14,many,TRBJ2-3,TRBV11-2
CASSVDRDRGETQYF,15,NA,TRBJ2-5,TRBV9
CASSPGTSGRAYEQYF,16,few,TRBJ2-7,TRBV5-1
CASGRGGRDEQYF,13,NA,TRBJ2-7,TRBV12-3/TRBV12-4
CASSQTHTDTQYF,13,few,TRBJ2-3,TRBV3-1
CASSRLQGYEQYF,13,few,TRBJ2-7,TRBV18
CATSAPPGEKQYF,13,many,TRBJ2-7,TRBV24-1
CASSYRNGGAKNIQYF,16,NA,TRBJ2-4,TRBV6-5
CASSPPGTGVYEQYF,15,NA,TRBJ2-7,TRBV12-3/TRBV12-4
CASSLSTGIPEAFF,14,NA,TRBJ1-1,TRBV12-3/TRBV12-4
CSVLQGRTEAFF,12,NA,TRBJ1-1,TRBV29-1
CASSLRGKGSYEQYF,15,NA,TRBJ2-7,TRBV12-3/TRBV12-4
CSVTKTAPIKETQYF,15,few,TRBJ2-5,TRBV29-1
CASSPRGRLAKNIQYF,16,NA,TRBJ2-4,TRBV12-3/TRBV12-4
CSTRDTAYEQYF,12,NA,TRBJ2-7,TRBV29-1
CASKSGWSTDTQYF,14,few,TRBJ2-3,TRBV6-1
CSAIPGQGTGATNEKLFF,18,few,TRBJ1-4,TRBV20-1
CASSPKYLQRRGSVTEQFF,19,few,TRBJ2-1,TRBV6-2/TRBV6-3
CASSLDWGLGNEQFF,15,few,TRBJ2-1,TRBV11-3
CASSQTGSTEAFF,13,few,TRBJ1-1,TRBV7-2
CASSSIGQPEQFF,13,few,TRBJ2-1,TRBV5-1
CSARDREAEKLFF,13,few,TRBJ1-4,TRBV20-1
CASSLAGGSTGELFF,15,many,TRBJ2-2,TRBV7-3
CASTRTSGSHNEQFF,15,many,TRBJ2-1,TRBV19
CASSFGQAATNEKLFF,16,many,TRBJ1-4,TRBV7-8
CASSKRGISYNEQFF,15,many,TRBJ2-1,TRBV3-1
CAATLPNSGNTIYF,14,once,TRBJ1-3,TRBV12-3/TRBV12-4
CASSRTAVNTGELFF,15,few,TRBJ2-2,TRBV7-9